This TCR beta chain was sequenced during a study of T cell changes during pregnancy in multiple sclerosis (dated by TCRdb to 2018 to 2020). As for the study more broadly: In women with multiple sclerosis, the researchers looked at how the T cell repertoire shifted as pregnancy progressed.

This clone is judged medium-sized (0.01 to 0.1%). The target of this receptor is not known. Per-nucleotide qualities are absent, and no much larger clonotype sits a single base away. The CDR3 runs 15 residues from the cysteine to the phenylalanine. Of all the DNA, just the CDR3 is kept, 45 bases in frame from base 1. V sheds 6 bases and J sheds 5 bases, leaving 19 bases between their ends. Library creation used the immunoSEQ multiplex PCR assay. As stored in TCRdb, this immuneACCESS dataset retains in-frame rearrangements with V and J assigned. A fraction of the clones does not appear; measured against another copy, unresolved V genes explain less than half of the discrepancy, and the remainder lacks a known reason. In all, the sample holds about 34,000 clones, and roughly 90% of those were seen once. About 3.8% of the sample lies in the top ten.

This receptor was obtained from a female donor with multiple sclerosis, enrolled in a pregnancy study. The source was CD8+ T cells from peripheral blood mononuclear cells, collected in the third trimester of pregnancy. Here the chain combines TRBV6-7 and TRBJ1-2, with the identity of the D gene unclear. TRBV6-7 is marked as an open reading frame, function uncertain. Here the CDR3 is given as CASSPGRGFDYGYTF. The bases are TGTGCCAGCAGCCCCGGACGGGGATTCGATTATGGCTACACCTTC.